This T cell receptor (beta chain) originates from a study of control samples from healthy donors and cancer patients. With 5 bases removed from V and 4 bases from J, the gap between germline ends came to 9 bases. This CDR3 contains 12 residues. The germline V gene has CDR1 SGHVS and CDR2 FQNEAQ. Profiled with immunoSEQ multiplex PCR; TCRdb holds only in-frame clones, not every one. The data contain just over 150,000 clones, about 87% of them singletons. The source is a man younger than 40 in good health. V is TRBV7-8 and J is TRBJ2-7, with D possibly being TRBD1 (5 bases). The sample consisted of blood. CDR3 residues: CASSHSGYEQYF. CDR3 nucleotides: TGTGCCAGCAGCCATTCAGGGTACGAGCAGTACTTC.